This is a list of T cell receptor beta chains from one sample in a study of cytomegalovirus exposure and HLA in healthy donors. Libraries were prepared by immunoSEQ multiplex PCR; TCRdb keeps only in-frame clonotypes and omits some of them. The data hold 200,000 to 250,000 clones, with roughly 70% observed a single time. The sequenced sample consisted of PBMCs. All receptors derive from a woman in her 30s in good health and CMV-seronegative. The CDR3 runs from the conserved cysteine through the conserved F or W. A D gene is named only where the DNA matches it firmly. Clone sizes are given selectively: once, few, many, or a class where the clone is expanded.

>-|TRBV18|TRBD2|TRBJ2-3
CASSRAGVTDTQYF
TGTGCCAGCTCCCGGGCGGGGGTAACAGATACGCAGTATTTT
>-|TRBV6-1|-|TRBJ1-1
CASSPDIDTEAFF
TGTGCCAGCAGTCCCGACATAGACACTGAAGCTTTCTTT
>-|TRBV6-4|-|TRBJ1-1
CASKPLAGLNTEAFF
TGTGCCAGCAAACCGCTGGCAGGTTTGAACACTGAAGCTTTCTTT
>-|TRBV11-2|-|TRBJ1-2
CASSLDRVDYGYTF
TGTGCCAGCAGCTTAGACAGGGTTGACTATGGCTACACCTTC
>once|TRBV18|-|TRBJ2-4
CASSPALRDIQYF
TGTGCCAGCTCACCGGCCTTGCGGGACATTCAGTACTTC
>-|TRBV9|TRBD2|TRBJ2-7
CASSVGTSGRYEQYF
TGTGCCAGCAGCGTAGGGACTAGCGGGAGGTACGAGCAGTACTTC
>-|TRBV6-6|TRBD2|TRBJ2-7
CASKAGGTYEQYF
TGTGCCAGCAAGGCGGGGGGAACCTACGAGCAGTACTTC
>-|TRBV29-1|TRBD2|TRBJ2-1
CSVLTSGSLDEQFF
TGCAGCGTCCTGACTAGCGGGAGTTTAGATGAGCAGTTCTTC
>-|TRBV7-3|TRBD2|TRBJ2-3
CASSSSGVPVTDTQYF
TGTGCCAGCAGCTCAAGCGGGGTCCCTGTCACAGATACGCAGTATTTT
>-|TRBV6-4|TRBD1|TRBJ2-5
CASSDHNGTGGETQYF
TGTGCCAGCAGTGACCATAACGGGACAGGGGGCGAGACCCAGTACTTC
>-|TRBV19|-|TRBJ1-3
CASSPAWQNSGNTIYF
TGTGCCAGTAGTCCCGCCTGGCAGAACTCTGGAAACACCATATATTTT
>-|TRBV19|TRBD1|TRBJ1-3
CASIRNRGPGNTIYF
TGTGCCAGTATTCGCAACAGGGGGCCTGGAAACACCATATATTTT
>few|TRBV11-2|-|TRBJ2-5
CASSRERETQYF
TGTGCCAGCAGCCGCGAACGGGAGACCCAGTACTTC
>-|TRBV19|-|TRBJ2-5
CASLGRGQETQYF
TGTGCCAGCCTGGGCAGGGGACAAGAGACCCAGTACTTC
>-|TRBV13|-|TRBJ1-5
CASSLGRGSNQPQHF
TGTGCCAGCAGCTTAGGCCGGGGTAGCAATCAGCCCCAGCATTTT
>-|TRBV18|TRBD1|TRBJ1-2
CASSPGTASSNYGYTF
TGTGCCAGCTCACCGGGGACAGCCTCTTCTAACTATGGCTACACCTTC
>-|TRBV4-2|TRBD2|TRBJ2-1
CASSQGPLAGGSYNEQFF
TGTGCCAGCAGCCAAGGCCCGCTAGCGGGGGGCTCCTACAATGAGCAGTTCTTC
>-|TRBV30|-|TRBJ1-1
CAWAPDSNTEAFF
TGTGCCTGGGCACCCGACAGCAACACTGAAGCTTTCTTT
>-|TRBV6-5|-|TRBJ1-2
CASYSQGTADYGYTF
TGTGCCAGCTATTCTCAGGGGACCGCTGACTATGGCTACACCTTC
>-|TRBV12-5|-|TRBJ1-5
CASGLGSTGPYSNQPQHF
TGTGCTAGTGGTTTGGGATCGACAGGCCCGTATAGCAATCAGCCCCAGCATTTT
>-|TRBV5-1|-|TRBJ2-1
CASRPQGGEQFF
TGCGCCAGCAGACCGCAGGGCGGTGAGCAGTTCTTC
>-|TRBV25-1|-|TRBJ1-3
CASSNPTGGRGNTIYF
TGTGCCAGCAGCAACCCAACCGGAGGCCGAGGAAACACCATATATTTT
>few|TRBV29-1|TRBD2|TRBJ2-1
CSDRGAGGLNEQFF
TGCAGCGACCGGGGAGCGGGAGGGCTCAATGAGCAGTTCTTC
>-|TRBV27|TRBD2|TRBJ2-1
CASRGLARNEQFF
TGTGCCAGCAGGGGACTAGCTCGCAATGAGCAGTTCTTC
>-|TRBV21-1|-|TRBJ2-2
CASSPEGRKNTGELFF
TGTGCCAGCAGCCCGGAGGGCAGGAAGAACACCGGGGAGCTGTTTTTT
>-|TRBV19|-|TRBJ2-7
CASSPGTRYEQYF
TGTGCCAGTAGTCCGGGGACACGATACGAGCAGTACTTC
>-|TRBV6-1|TRBD1|TRBJ2-2
CASSRDSENTGELFF
TGTGCCAGCAGTCGGGACAGTGAGAACACCGGGGAGCTGTTTTTT
>-|TRBV6-1|-|TRBJ2-1
CASSRSGVFGDEQFF
TGTGCCAGCAGTCGATCGGGGGTTTTCGGGGATGAGCAGTTCTTC
>-|TRBV7-7|-|TRBJ2-5
CASSLAEQGTQYF
TGTGCTAGCAGCTTAGCGGAGCAGGGGACCCAGTACTTC
>-|TRBV6-6|-|TRBJ1-2
CASSYGSPSNYGYTF
TGTGCCAGCAGTTACGGCAGTCCTTCTAACTATGGCTACACCTTC
>-|TRBV29-1|-|TRBJ2-4
CSVGQAKNIQYF
TGCAGCGTTGGACAGGCCAAAAACATTCAGTACTTC
>-|TRBV5-6|TRBD2|TRBJ2-1
CASSWLAGMIVEQFF
TGTGCCAGCAGCTGGCTAGCGGGCATGATTGTAGAGCAGTTCTTC
>once|TRBV9|TRBD2|TRBJ2-5
CASSARLAGGQETQYF
TGTGCCAGCAGCGCCAGACTAGCGGGAGGGCAAGAGACCCAGTACTTC
>-|TRBV20-1|-|TRBJ1-2
CSATGNGYTF
TGCAGTGCTACAGGGAATGGCTACACCTTC
>-|TRBV7-9|TRBD1|TRBJ1-2
CASSPGQGDRRAYSYTF
TGTGCCAGCAGCCCAGGACAGGGGGACAGACGGGCCTATAGCTACACCTTC
>few|TRBV19|-|TRBJ1-3
CASSQTGTAGNTIYF
TGTGCCAGTAGCCAAACAGGGACCGCTGGAAACACCATATATTTT
>-|TRBV5-1|TRBD2|TRBJ2-1
CASSLGLAGGIEQFF
TGCGCCAGCAGCTTGGGACTAGCGGGAGGTATTGAGCAGTTCTTC
>-|TRBV30|TRBD1|TRBJ1-2
CAWSNEDRTGYTF
TGTGCCTGGAGTAATGAGGACAGGACGGGCTACACCTTC
>-|TRBV6-5|TRBD2|TRBJ2-3
CASSSPGLATDTQYF
TGTGCCAGCAGTTCACCGGGACTAGCAACAGATACGCAGTATTTT
>few|TRBV5-6|-|TRBJ1-1
CASSWPSGDTEAFF
TGTGCCAGCAGCTGGCCAAGCGGGGACACTGAAGCTTTCTTT
>-|TRBV9|-|TRBJ1-4
CASSGPGEGEKLFF
TGTGCCAGCAGCGGTCCGGGGGAGGGTGAAAAACTGTTTTTT
>few|TRBV29-1|TRBD1|TRBJ2-1
CSGRPGQGHNEQFF
TGCAGCGGCCGCCCGGGACAGGGACACAATGAGCAGTTCTTC
>-|TRBV19|-|TRBJ1-4
CASSSGWEEKLFF
TGTGCCAGTAGCTCAGGATGGGAGGAAAAACTGTTTTTT
>few|TRBV7-9|TRBD1|TRBJ2-7
CSSSQTGTGGNEQYF
TGTTCCAGCAGCCAGACCGGGACAGGGGGCAACGAGCAGTACTTC
>once|TRBV14|-|TRBJ1-3
CASSQLRGGFGNTIYF
TGTGCCAGCAGCCAATTGAGGGGAGGGTTCGGAAACACCATATATTTT
>-|TRBV7-9|TRBD2|TRBJ2-7
CASSFGLAGGVDSYEQYF
TGTGCCAGCAGCTTCGGACTAGCGGGAGGCGTTGATTCCTACGAGCAGTACTTC
>-|TRBV9|-|TRBJ2-7
CASSVDGHSAYEQYF
TGTGCCAGCAGCGTAGATGGTCATAGCGCCTACGAGCAGTACTTC
>-|TRBV6-1|TRBD2|TRBJ2-1
CASSEYRTSGYNEQFF
TGTGCCAGCAGTGAATATCGGACTAGCGGCTACAATGAGCAGTTCTTC